This T cell receptor (beta chain) was sequenced in a study of cytomegalovirus exposure and HLA in healthy donors. With 60 Vbeta and 13 Jbeta primers, the PCR was carried out. TCRdb's copy holds only in-frame clones and misses some; the assay was immunoSEQ multiplex PCR. The sample holds about 150,000 clones, about 83% seen once. Study observations and caveats: Solely CMV serostatus was available to characterize immune exposure. In a later analysis, HLA-associated TCR beta chains were more clonally expanded than equally common others. Per a prior analysis, the majority of TCR beta V segments were productive roughly 90% or roughly 30% of the time.

The CDR3 length is 15 residues. Germline CDR1 is MGHRA and CDR2 is YSYEKL. A word on this clone: The antigen is undetermined.

This sequence was found in a middle-aged woman in good health and CMV-seronegative. V gene TRBV4-1 combines with J gene TRBJ2-5, with unresolved D. Near its end, the DNA agrees better with TRBJ2-7, so the J call may be wrong. Sequencing was done on a sample of PBMCs. This chain's CDR3 is CASSQGDLLPYEQYF. DNA for the CDR3: TGCGCCAGCAGCCAAGGTGACTTATTGCCCTACGAGCAGTACTTC.